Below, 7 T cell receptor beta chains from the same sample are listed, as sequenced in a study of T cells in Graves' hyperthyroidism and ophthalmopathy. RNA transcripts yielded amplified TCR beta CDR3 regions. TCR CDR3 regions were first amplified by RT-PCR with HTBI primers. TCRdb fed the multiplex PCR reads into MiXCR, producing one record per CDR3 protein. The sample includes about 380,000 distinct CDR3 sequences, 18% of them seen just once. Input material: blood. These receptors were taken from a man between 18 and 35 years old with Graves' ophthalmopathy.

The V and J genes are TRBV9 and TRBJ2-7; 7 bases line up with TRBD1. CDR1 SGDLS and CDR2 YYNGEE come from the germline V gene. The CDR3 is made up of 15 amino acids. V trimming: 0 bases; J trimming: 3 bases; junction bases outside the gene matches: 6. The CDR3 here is CASSVGGQSDYEQYF. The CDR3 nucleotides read TGTGCCAGCAGCGTAGGGGGACAGAGCGACTACGAGCAGTACTTC.

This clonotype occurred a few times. The CDR3 protein is CASSYGRAAGSPLHF. For the CDR3, the DNA is TGTGCCAGCAGTTACGGGCGGGCCGCCGGTTCACCCCTCCACTTT. V gene TRBV6-6 combines with J gene TRBJ1-6; D is unresolved. Germline V CDR1 and CDR2: MNHNY, SVGAGI (reference sequence). The V and J ends lost 2 bases and 9 bases respectively, with 14 bases between them. The CDR3 contains 15 residues.

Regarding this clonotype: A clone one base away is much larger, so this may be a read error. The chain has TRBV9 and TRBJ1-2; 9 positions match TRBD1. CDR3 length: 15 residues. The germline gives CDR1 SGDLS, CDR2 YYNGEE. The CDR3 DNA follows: TGTGCCAGCAGCCCTTGGACAGGGGCGGCGAATGGCTACGCCTTC. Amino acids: CASSPWTGAANGYAF.

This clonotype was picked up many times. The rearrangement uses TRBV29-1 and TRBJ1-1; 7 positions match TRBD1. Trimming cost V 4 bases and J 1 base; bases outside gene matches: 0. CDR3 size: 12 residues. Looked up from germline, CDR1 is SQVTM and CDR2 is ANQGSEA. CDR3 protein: CSVGQGNTEAFF. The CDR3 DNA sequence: TGCAGCGTTGGACAGGGGAACACTGAAGCTTTCTTT.

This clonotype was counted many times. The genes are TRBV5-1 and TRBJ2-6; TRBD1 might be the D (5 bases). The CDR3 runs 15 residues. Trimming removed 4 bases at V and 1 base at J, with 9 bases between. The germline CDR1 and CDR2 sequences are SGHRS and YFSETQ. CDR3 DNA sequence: TGCGCCAGCAGCACCAGGGTGTCTGGGGCCAACGTCCTGACTTTC. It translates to CASSTRVSGANVLTF. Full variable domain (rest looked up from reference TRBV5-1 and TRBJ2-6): KAGVTQTPRYLIKTRGQQVTLSCSPISGHRSVSWYQQTPGQGLQFLFEYFSETQRNKGNFPGRFSGRQFSNSRSEMNVSTLELGDSALYLCASSTRVSGANVLTFGAGSRLTVL.

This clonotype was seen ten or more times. CDR3 DNA: TGTGCCACCACCCTGGAGCGGAACACTGAAGCTTTCTTT. Amino acid sequence: CATTLERNTEAFF. The V gene is TRBV12-3 or TRBV12-4, the J gene TRBJ1-1; no clear D. V lost 10 bases, J lost 1 base, and 13 bases lay in between. The length of the CDR3 is 13 residues.

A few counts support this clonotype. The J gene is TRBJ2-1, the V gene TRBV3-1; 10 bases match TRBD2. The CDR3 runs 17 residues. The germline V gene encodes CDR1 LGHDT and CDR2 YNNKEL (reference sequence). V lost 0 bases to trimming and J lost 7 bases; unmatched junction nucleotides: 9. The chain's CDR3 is CASSQDLSGGVRNEQFF. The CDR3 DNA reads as TGTGCCAGCAGCCAAGATCTGAGCGGGGGGGTTCGGAATGAGCAGTTCTTC.